This T cell receptor (beta chain) was documented in a study of blood T cells in healthy people across ages. Combining a sample-barcoded 5' primer with a J-beta primer mix, a second PCR ran for roughly 7 to 12 cycles. Each CDR3 protein is one row after TCRdb ran MiXCR on the 5' RACE reads. The sample yields some 1.4 million distinct CDR3 sequences, 35% to 45% seen once. This CDR3 contains 14 residues. The trim removed 11 bases at V and 1 base at J, leaving 8 bases unmatched. There are a few counts of this clonotype. This receptor was identified in a young woman in good health. This chain connects TRBV12-3 or TRBV12-4 to TRBJ2-1, with TRBD2 identical over 7 bases. The sequencing sample was made of blood. In DNA form, the CDR3 reads TGTGCCTCTGGGGGGGGGTTATCCTACAATGAGCAGTTCTTC. The encoded protein is CASGGGLSYNEQFF.